This T cell receptor (beta chain) is from a study of cytomegalovirus exposure and HLA in healthy donors. Study at large: HLA-typed donors contributed 65 million to 85 million unique TCRs, which were held in an early data release.

On this clone: Its antigen is still unknown.

Study-wide findings and caveats: As a later analysis showed, a missense DCLRE1C variant was linked to trimming of TCR beta V- and J-genes. There were reportedly fewer N-insertions in an Asian-associated ancestry cluster than the roughly 700-donor mean, in a later analysis. The HLA-A and HLA-B alleles of most subjects were reportedly predicted accurately from TCR beta sequences.

V was pared by 5 bases and J by 0 bases, with 8 bases between. The CDR3 is 14 amino acids. CDR1 LGHNA and CDR2 YSLEER come from the germline V gene. This PCR relied on a set of 60 Vbeta primers and 13 Jbeta primers. The assay was immunoSEQ multiplex PCR, and TCRdb's table has in-frame clones only and misses some. The table shows 150,000 or so clones, with roughly 74% occurring only once. This chain joins TRBV4-3 and TRBJ1-5, with D unclear. The origin of this receptor is a man in his late teens or twenties in good health and CMV-seronegative. The specimen was PBMCs. CDR3 in amino acids: CASSEGDSNQPQHF. CDR3 DNA sequence: TGCGCCAGCAGCGAGGGCGATAGCAATCAGCCCCAGCATTTT.